This TCR beta chain is from a study of cytomegalovirus exposure and HLA in healthy donors. PCR primers comprised 60 Vbeta and 13 Jbeta primers. The method was immunoSEQ multiplex PCR; TCRdb's version includes in-frame clones alone and lacks a portion of them. The sample carries about 150,000 clones, 75% to 85% recorded once. Germline CDR1 MNHNS, CDR2 SASEGT. This CDR3 spans 12 amino acids. Trimming took 5 bases from V and 4 from J, leaving 7 bases between them. This chain links TRBV6-1 with TRBJ2-3, with unresolved D. The sequencing sample was made of PBMCs. The receptor comes from a man aged 45-65 years in good health and CMV-seropositive. CDR3 nucleotide sequence: TGTGCCAGCAGTCAACTGGCAGATACGCAGTATTTT. Translating gives CASSQLADTQYF.